This note documents a single TCR beta chain sequence. A few counts support this clonotype. It has no known antigen specificity. No per-base quality is available; no much larger clone lies one base away. The data originate from a study of T cells in Graves' hyperthyroidism and ophthalmopathy (dated by TCRdb to between 2019 and 2020). Notes on the research overall: Peripheral blood samples were taken at the time of initial diagnosis, prior to any treatment. Whether ophthalmopathy could be predicted prospectively was tested in an independent validation cohort made up of about 20 hyperthyroidism patients plus 17 patients who later progressed to ophthalmopathy. The paper reports TCR Vbeta CDR3 sequencing of fewer than 150 peripheral blood samples: 40 to 45 ophthalmopathy, some 80 hyperthyroidism and around 17 progressor patients. In addition, the study compared T-cell repertoires in thyroid tissue and in blood from roughly six Graves' hyperthyroidism patients. The roughly 100 discovery patients were randomly split 7:3 into training and test sets. After sampling, hyperthyroidism patients received methimazole starting at 30 mg daily, and ophthalmopathy patients received high-dose intravenous methylprednisolone. A discovery cohort of about a hundred patients, roughly 45 with Graves' ophthalmopathy and approximately 60 with stable Graves' hyperthyroidism, was used to find distinguishing TCR V-J signatures.

Here is what the overall study found, with its caveats: Most expanded thyroid clonotypes (frequency above 0.001) were also detected in blood, suggesting blood repertoires may reflect thyroid immune responses. In validation, the model predicted progression to ophthalmopathy with approximately 69% sensitivity and approximately 74% specificity, a median of about six months before onset. Ophthalmopathy was separated from stable hyperthyroidism by a 13 V-J signature model, with around 88% sensitivity and about 84% specificity obtained in cross-validation and 80%/75% obtained in testing. No statistical method was used to fix the sample size in advance, and group allocation was not hidden from the investigators.

Graves' hyperthyroidism was defined as stable when no progression to ophthalmopathy occurred over 18 months of follow-up. The hyperthyroidism patients were between 18 and 65 years old and newly diagnosed, with a disease duration of less than 2 months. Patients with uncontrolled infections, other autoimmune diseases, pregnancy or lactation were excluded. Diagnoses relied on clinical symptoms, serum thyroxine and TRAb, thyroid ultrasound and orbital computed tomography. PBMCs were isolated from about 9 ml of fresh peripheral blood by Ficoll-Paque density gradient centrifugation. Total RNA was extracted with Trizol reagent, and quality was checked on an Agilent 2100 Bioanalyzer. CDR1 SGHAT and CDR2 FQNNGV were looked up in the germline V gene. The trim is 5 bases for V and 6 bases for J, with a gap of 13 bases between the germline ends. The CDR3, cysteine through phenylalanine, is 13 amino acids long. Solely the CDR3 DNA is kept, with 39 bases framed from the first base.

TCR beta CDR3 regions were amplified from RNA transcripts. A first-round RT-PCR of the TCR CDR3 used the HTBI primer set with the Qiagen OneStep RT-PCR kit. The libraries were constructed in a second round of multiplex PCR and then size-selected and purified. The libraries were sequenced on an Illumina HiSeq2000 using paired-end 100 bp reads. As for how the authors treated the data: SOAPnuke was used to process the raw data, with reads discarded if the reads contained adapters or uncalled bases, had a mean Phred below 15, or lacked an exact constant-primer or identifier match. High-quality paired reads were merged using COPE v1.2.5, and each unique nucleotide sequence was defined as a clonotype. MiTCR v1.1 was used to align clonotypes to the IMGT TRBV, TRBD and TRBJ reference segments. The analysis was restricted to V-J combinations with a frequency above 0.0001, which together covered 99% to 99.2% of the repertoires. A TCS score was defined as the ratio between F50 (clonal expansion) and ExV (chaos), using BLOSUM62-based TCRdist between CDR3 peptides within each V-J. Welch's t-statistics and random forest reduced roughly 500 V-J features to some 14, which were used in a naive Bayes classifier (R e1071). TCRdb cleaned the public reads at Q25 with fastp, built clones with MiXCR and kept in-frame beta chains. Here each entry gathers all rows of one CDR3 protein and keeps the most common genes and DNA. It is TCRdb's table, rather than the study itself, that gives the V and J calls and clone size. The sample has about 710,000 distinct CDR3 sequences on record, roughly 15% of them singletons. Under 9.5% of the sample belongs to the ten largest clones.

This TCR was recovered from a young man with Graves' hyperthyroidism. The chain is encoded by TRBV11-2 joined to TRBJ1-2; TRBD1 could be the D gene, as 6 bases match. Sequenced material: blood. The base sequence is TGTGCCAGCAGCACGTTACAGGGAGATGGCTACACCTTC. Its translation reads: CASSTLQGDGYTF.